Listed here are 22 T cell receptor beta chains from one sample, sequenced in a study of cytomegalovirus exposure and HLA in healthy donors. Clones were read by immunoSEQ multiplex PCR, and TCRdb kept only the in-frame ones, dropping some. The sample includes roughly 60,000 clones, roughly 90% of them seen just once. Source material: PBMCs. These receptors originate from a woman under 40 in good health and CMV-seronegative.

This clone was detected once. The genes are TRBV29-1 and TRBJ2-3; 7 positions match TRBD2. Trimming removed 2 bases from V and 5 bases from J; junction bases left unmatched: 13. The CDR3 loop spans 16 amino acids. Germline V gene lookup returns CDR1 SQVTM and CDR2 ANQGSEA. CDR3 nucleotides: TGCAGCGTTGAACCCCCCCCCTACGGGACTATAGATACGCAGTATTTT. This translates into CSVEPPPYGTIDTQYF.

In this sample, this clone turned up once. This chain joins TRBV27 and TRBJ1-4; TRBD1 is a possible D gene (6 bases). V was shortened by 0 bases and J by 2 bases, with 10 bases between the two germline ends. Germline values: CDR1 MNHEY, CDR2 SMNVEV (reference sequence). The CDR3 runs to 16 residues. The CDR3 region has the DNA TGTGCCAGCAGTTTATCCCCAGGGGCGACTAATGAAAAACTGTTTTTT. This sequence encodes CASSLSPGATNEKLFF.

V usage is TRBV6-1 and J usage is TRBJ2-1, with 7 bases that match TRBD2. V shed 2 bases, J shed 6 bases, and the junction held 7 bases outside the gene matches. Germline CDR1 is MNHNS and CDR2 is SASEGT. CDR3 length equals 15 residues. CDR3 loop: CASSEMRTSANEQFF. CDR3 DNA: TGTGCCAGCAGTGAAATGAGGACTAGTGCCAATGAGCAGTTCTTC.

The chain recombines TRBV7-2 with TRBJ2-1; 8 bases are a match to TRBD2. Germline CDR1 reads SGHTA; CDR2 reads FQGNSA. CDR3 length equals 15 residues. J lost 11 bases, V lost 1 base, and 10 bases had no gene match. The DNA for the CDR3 is TGTGCCAGCAGCTTAGAGGGACTAGTGGGAACCCAGCAGTTCTTC. Amino acid sequence: CASSLEGLVGTQQFF.

The chain has TRBV6-1 and TRBJ2-6; no reliable D call. This CDR3 has 14 residues. Germline V CDR1 and CDR2: MNHNS, SASEGT. The germline V and J ends were trimmed by 3 bases and 0 bases, with 3 bases remaining between them. In nucleotides, the CDR3 is TGTGCCAGCAGTGACGTCTCTGGGGCCAACGTCCTGACTTTC. This codes for CASSDVSGANVLTF.

DNA for the CDR3: TGTGCCAGCAGCTTGCAGGGGGGAGTCAGCGAGCAGTACTTC. The encoded protein is CASSLQGGVSEQYF. The chain carries TRBV5-6 and TRBJ2-7, with D possibly matching TRBD1 (7 bases). This CDR3 contains 14 residues. Germline V gives CDR1 SGHDT, CDR2 YYEEEE. Trimming left V 1 base short and J 6 bases short, with 14 bases between.

This chain links TRBV4-1 with TRBJ2-5; possible D gene TRBD2, 6 bases. The CDR3 spans 17 residues. CDR1 and CDR2 from the germline V gene are MGHRA and YSYEKL. The V end was cut by 3 bases, the J end by 2 bases, with 19 bases between. CDR3 protein: CASSQWAYGGIQETQYF. DNA for the CDR3: TGCGCCAGCAGCCAGTGGGCCTACGGCGGGATACAAGAGACCCAGTACTTC.

This chain links TRBV7-6 with TRBJ1-5; a weak D match, TRBD1 (5 bases). This CDR3 is built from 16 residues. V lost 3 bases and J lost 3, with 15 bases in between. CDR1 and CDR2 from the germline V gene are SGHVS and FNYEAQ. CDR3 bases: TGTGCCAGCAGCTTTGGGGGGTTAGGGGACAATCAGCCCCAGCATTTT. Translated, it gives CASSFGGLGDNQPQHF.

The chain links TRBV27 to TRBJ2-1, with TRBD2 matching over 8 bases. Germline V lookup: CDR1 MNHEY, CDR2 SMNVEV (reference sequence). V lost 6 bases, J lost 7 bases, and 2 bases stayed unmatched. The CDR3 runs to 12 residues. The CDR3 nucleotides read TGTGCCAGCAGCGGGAGGGGAAATGAGCAGTTCTTC. Amino acid sequence: CASSGRGNEQFF.

The V and J genes are TRBV5-1 and TRBJ2-1; 7 bases are a match to TRBD1. Germline V gene sequence: CDR1 SGHRS, CDR2 YFSETQ. V lost 3 bases and J lost 0; bases outside the gene matches: 3. This CDR3 comprises 15 residues. CDR3 sequence (DNA): TGCGCCAGCAGCTCCGCAGGGGGCTCCTACAATGAGCAGTTCTTC. The encoded protein is CASSSAGGSYNEQFF.

CDR3 sequence: CASSLDHPGLMISYEQYF. The DNA for the CDR3 is TGTGCCAGCAGTTTGGACCACCCGGGACTCATGATCTCCTACGAGCAGTACTTC. The genes are TRBV28 and TRBJ2-7; TRBD2 might be the D (6 bases). The germline V gene encodes CDR1 MDHEN and CDR2 SYDVKM. Trimming removed 3 bases from V and 0 bases from J, with 21 bases in between. The CDR3 covers 18 residues.

The V and J genes are TRBV27 and TRBJ2-6, with 7 bases matching TRBD1. Germline V gene data show CDR1 as MNHEY and CDR2 as SMNVEV (reference sequence). The CDR3 is 17 amino acids. The V gene end was trimmed by 5 bases and the J gene end by 0 bases; junction bases not matched to a gene: 7. The DNA for the CDR3 is TGTGCCAGCAGTGAGCCGCCAGGGGGCTCTGGGGCCAACGTCCTGACTTTC. This codes for CASSEPPGGSGANVLTF.

The rearrangement links TRBV7-3 to TRBJ1-1, with 8 bases matching TRBD1. The CDR3 runs 16 residues. CDR1 is SGHTA, CDR2 FQGTGA, per germline. Trimming at V came to 2 bases and at J to 2 bases, leaving 7 bases not matched to a gene. The chain's CDR3 is CASSLLGQGQNTEAFF. The CDR3 DNA follows: TGTGCCAGCAGCTTACTAGGACAGGGACAAAACACTGAAGCTTTCTTT. Together with reference TRBV7-3 and TRBJ1-1, the CDR3 gives the full variable domain: GAGVSQTPSNKVTEKGKYVELRCDPISGHTALYWYRQSLGQGPEFLIYFQGTGAADDSGLPNDRFFAVRPEGSVSTLKIQRTERGDSAVYLCASSLLGQGQNTEAFFGQGTRLTVV.

The CDR3: CASSEGLGRGRIGEQYF. The CDR3 coding sequence is TGTGCCAGCAGTGAGGGTCTAGGGCGCGGGAGGATTGGCGAGCAGTACTTC. The V gene is TRBV2, the J gene TRBJ2-7; 8 bases match TRBD2. The CDR3 consists of 17 residues. Germline V gene lookup returns CDR1 SNHLY and CDR2 FYNNEI. V lost 3 bases to trimming and J lost 6 bases; unmatched junction nucleotides: 16. The full variable domain, its missing parts supplied by reference TRBV2 and TRBJ2-7, is EPEVTQTPSHQVTQMGQEVILRCVPISNHLYFYWYRQILGQKVEFLVSFYNNEISEKSEIFDDQFSVERPDGSNFTLKIRSTKLEDSAMYFCASSEGLGRGRIGEQYFGPGTRLTVT.

CDR3 DNA sequence: TGTGCCAGCAGGTGGGAGTCCGGGAGCAATCAGCCCCAGCATTTT. It codes for CASRWESGSNQPQHF. The chain employs TRBV2 and TRBJ1-5; D is unresolved. This CDR3 contains 15 residues. Trimming took off 6 bases at V and 1 base at J, with 13 bases between the two ends. The germline gives CDR1 SNHLY, CDR2 FYNNEI.

The V gene is TRBV9, the J gene TRBJ2-2, with D maybe TRBD1 (5 bases). CDR1 is SGDLS, CDR2 YYNGEE, per germline. This CDR3 comprises 16 residues. Trimming removed 0 bases at V and 0 bases at J, with 9 bases between. The CDR3 reads CASSVVQDANTGELFF. CDR3 nucleotide sequence: TGTGCCAGCAGCGTAGTACAGGACGCGAACACCGGGGAGCTGTTTTTT. The entire variable domain, with the rest obtained from reference TRBV9 and TRBJ2-2, is as follows: DSGVTQTPKHLITATGQRVTLRCSPRSGDLSVYWYQQSLDQGLQFLIQYYNGEERAKGNILERFSAQQFPDLHSELNLSSLELGDSALYFCASSVVQDANTGELFFGEGSRLTVL.

The V call is TRBV19, the J call TRBJ1-5; TRBD1 is a possible D gene (5 bases). CDR3 length: 16 residues. Germline V lookup: CDR1 LNHDA, CDR2 SQIVND (reference sequence). Trimming shortened V by 6 bases and J by 1 base, and 16 bases separated the two germline ends. The CDR3 coding sequence is TGTGCCAGTAGACCGGGGGATAAAGTGAGCAATCAGCCCCAGCATTTT. Protein product: CASRPGDKVSNQPQHF. The full variable domain, with the rest looked up from reference TRBV19 and TRBJ1-5, is DGGITQSPKYLFRKEGQNVTLSCEQNLNHDAMYWYRQDPGQGLRLIYYSQIVNDFQKGDIAEGYSVSREKKESFPLTVTSAQKNPTAFYLCASRPGDKVSNQPQHFGDGTRLSIL.

In its sample, this clone was seen a few times. This sequence joins TRBV5-1 and TRBJ2-7; 8 positions agree with TRBD1. From germline, CDR1 is SGHRS and CDR2 YFSETQ. The V and J ends lost 1 base and 2 bases, in that order; junction bases with no gene match: 5. CDR3 length: 15 amino acids. The CDR3 spells CASSLQGAKAYEQYF. Here the CDR3 DNA reads TGCGCCAGCAGCTTGCAGGGGGCGAAAGCCTACGAGCAGTACTTC.

The gene calls are TRBV28 and TRBJ2-7; 11 positions agree with TRBD1. The ends lost 4 bases at V and 7 bases at J; junction bases unmatched: 6. CDR3 size: 14 residues. CDR1 is MDHEN, CDR2 SYDVKM, per germline. The CDR3 is CASSSGQGAREQYF. The CDR3 coding sequence is TGTGCCAGCAGTTCAGGACAGGGGGCTAGAGAGCAGTACTTC.

The CDR3 loop is CASSQTIRGAQETQYF. The CDR3 DNA reads TGTGCCAGCAGCCAGACCATCAGGGGGGCCCAAGAGACCCAGTACTTC. The chain is built from TRBV4-2 and TRBJ2-5; tentatively, D is TRBD1 (7 bases). There are 16 residues in the CDR3. CDR1 and CDR2 from the germline V gene are LGHNA and YNFKEQ. V was cut by 3 bases and J by 1 base, with 15 bases left in between.

The rearrangement uses TRBV4-1 and TRBJ2-3, with 8 nucleotides matching TRBD2. V lost 1 base, J lost 0 bases, and 12 bases stayed unmatched. The CDR3 runs 19 residues. CDR1 and CDR2 (germline): MGHRA, YSYEKL. The CDR3 is CASSQVFGTPGGSTDTQYF. The CDR3 nucleotides read TGCGCCAGCAGCCAAGTCTTTGGCACTCCGGGGGGGAGCACAGATACGCAGTATTTT.

V usage is TRBV7-2 and J usage is TRBJ2-7; D not resolved. The CDR3 loop spans 13 amino acids. The ends were cut back, 10 bases at V and 1 base at J, with 14 bases in the middle. CDR1 SGHTA and CDR2 FQGNSA come from the germline V gene. CDR3 amino acids: CANSDGSSYEQYF. CDR3 in DNA: TGTGCCAACTCCGATGGTTCTTCCTACGAGCAGTACTTC.